This is a list of T cell receptor beta chains from one sample in a study of neoadjuvant nivolumab and ipilimumab in lung cancer. This table comes from immunoSEQ multiplex PCR, and its TCRdb copy is limited to in-frame clones, with some not included. The sample records 6,000 to 9,000 clones, approximately 85% being singletons. The sequenced sample was tumor tissue, obtained after neoadjuvant nivolumab, alone or with ipilimumab, at or shortly before surgery. The receptors derive from an adult with non-small cell lung cancer. Both conserved end residues are part of each CDR3. Fields, in order: J gene, V gene, CDR3 protein.

j_call: TRBJ2-2
v_call: TRBV7-9
cdr3_aa: CASIHGAANTGELFF

j_call: TRBJ2-1
v_call: TRBV5-1
cdr3_aa: CASSLGAGNNEQFF

j_call: TRBJ2-1
v_call: TRBV10-3
cdr3_aa: CAIRPTGSSYNEQFF

j_call: TRBJ2-3
v_call: TRBV5-4
cdr3_aa: CASSFETSGTDTQYF

j_call: TRBJ1-5
v_call: TRBV4-1
cdr3_aa: CASSQTGSQPQHF

j_call: TRBJ2-1
v_call: TRBV5-6
cdr3_aa: CASNLQAGNEQFF

j_call: TRBJ2-7
v_call: TRBV6-1
cdr3_aa: CASSESQNGGSEQYF

j_call: TRBJ1-4
v_call: TRBV6-1
cdr3_aa: CASSSPGEKLFF

j_call: TRBJ2-7
v_call: TRBV5-1
cdr3_aa: CASSLAGPAYEQYF

j_call: TRBJ1-5
v_call: TRBV29-1
cdr3_aa: CSVVQGREGSQHF

j_call: TRBJ2-1
v_call: TRBV12-5
cdr3_aa: CASGLGNEQFF

j_call: TRBJ1-2
v_call: TRBV2
cdr3_aa: CASSLGPTGWGYGYTF

j_call: TRBJ1-2
v_call: TRBV9
cdr3_aa: CASSANYGYTF

j_call: TRBJ2-7
v_call: TRBV6-5
cdr3_aa: CASSRGGEGTYEQYF

j_call: TRBJ2-1
v_call: TRBV6-1
cdr3_aa: CASSEAWEQFF

j_call: TRBJ1-5
v_call: TRBV27
cdr3_aa: CASSSSGGRVQPQHF

j_call: TRBJ2-5
v_call: TRBV15
cdr3_aa: CATSSKGQWQETQYF

j_call: TRBJ2-1
v_call: TRBV7-2
cdr3_aa: CASSWASGGEYEQFF

j_call: TRBJ2-7
v_call: TRBV11-2
cdr3_aa: CASSKTGQHEQYF

j_call: TRBJ1-2
v_call: TRBV19
cdr3_aa: CASSINRDRGNYGYTF

j_call: TRBJ1-2
v_call: TRBV4-1
cdr3_aa: CASSPDQDRVIRYTF

j_call: TRBJ2-1
v_call: TRBV6-6
cdr3_aa: CASRGGGLNEQFF

j_call: TRBJ1-1
v_call: TRBV18
cdr3_aa: CASSQEKNTEAFF

j_call: TRBJ2-7
v_call: TRBV7-2
cdr3_aa: CASSGGASGGYEQYF

j_call: TRBJ1-1
v_call: TRBV10-3
cdr3_aa: CAIGNQGGEAFF

j_call: TRBJ2-7
v_call: TRBV5-6
cdr3_aa: CASSLDYEQYF

j_call: TRBJ1-1
v_call: TRBV7-8
cdr3_aa: CASSLKGARRAEAFF

j_call: TRBJ2-3
v_call: TRBV29-1
cdr3_aa: CSVEMLGTGGSDTQYF

j_call: TRBJ2-7
v_call: TRBV7-2
cdr3_aa: CASSNRGGYEQYF

j_call: TRBJ2-7
v_call: TRBV18
cdr3_aa: CASSVGGREQYF

j_call: TRBJ1-5
v_call: TRBV6-5
cdr3_aa: CASRPQGGSNQPQHF

j_call: TRBJ2-3
v_call: TRBV18
cdr3_aa: CASSPLGLAGASTDTQYF

j_call: TRBJ1-1
v_call: TRBV28
cdr3_aa: CASSLWPGSLNTEAFF

j_call: TRBJ2-3
v_call: TRBV6-5
cdr3_aa: CASSQGPRGWDTQYF

j_call: TRBJ1-5
v_call: TRBV7-2
cdr3_aa: CASSFSPNQPQHF

j_call: TRBJ1-1
v_call: TRBV9
cdr3_aa: CASSVGPGGGNTEAFF

j_call: TRBJ2-6
v_call: TRBV7-9
cdr3_aa: CASSLFHRAPSGANVLTF

j_call: TRBJ1-6
v_call: TRBV7-9
cdr3_aa: CASTRVNSPLHF

j_call: TRBJ2-3
v_call: TRBV5-1
cdr3_aa: CASSLASQKPTDTQYF

j_call: TRBJ2-3
v_call: TRBV30
cdr3_aa: CAYELVRADTQYF

j_call: TRBJ2-2
v_call: TRBV6-5
cdr3_aa: CASSKRQGGTGELFF

j_call: TRBJ2-7
v_call: TRBV4-3
cdr3_aa: CASSLRTSGAESYEQYF

j_call: TRBJ1-2
v_call: TRBV6-6
cdr3_aa: CASSYSRQNGYTF

j_call: TRBJ1-6
v_call: TRBV5-1
cdr3_aa: CASSLSPQSGMNSPLHF